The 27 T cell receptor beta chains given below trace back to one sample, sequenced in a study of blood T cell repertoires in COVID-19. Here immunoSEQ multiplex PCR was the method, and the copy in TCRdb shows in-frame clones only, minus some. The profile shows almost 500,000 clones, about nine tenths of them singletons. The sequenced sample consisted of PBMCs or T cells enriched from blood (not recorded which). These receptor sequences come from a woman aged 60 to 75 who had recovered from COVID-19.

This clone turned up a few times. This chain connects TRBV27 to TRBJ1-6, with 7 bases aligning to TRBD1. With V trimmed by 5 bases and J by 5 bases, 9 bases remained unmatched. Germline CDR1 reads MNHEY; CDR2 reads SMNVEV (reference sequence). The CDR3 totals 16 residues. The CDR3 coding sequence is TGTGCCAGCAGTCAGGACAGGCTACGGGATAATTCACCCCTCCACTTT. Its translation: CASSQDRLRDNSPLHF.

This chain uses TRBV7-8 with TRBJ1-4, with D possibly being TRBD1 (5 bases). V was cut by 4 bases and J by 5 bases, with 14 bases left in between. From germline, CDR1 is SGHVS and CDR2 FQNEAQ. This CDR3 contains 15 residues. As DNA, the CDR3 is TGTGCCAGCAGCTGGGGCCTCATCCTGAATGAAAAACTGTTTTTT. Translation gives CASSWGLILNEKLFF.

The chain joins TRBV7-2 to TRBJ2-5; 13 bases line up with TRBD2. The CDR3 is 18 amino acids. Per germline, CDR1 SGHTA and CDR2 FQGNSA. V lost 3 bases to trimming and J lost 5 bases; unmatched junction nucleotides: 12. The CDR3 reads CASSFRLAGGTQTETQYF. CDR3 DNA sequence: TGTGCCAGCAGCTTCCGACTAGCGGGGGGAACCCAAACGGAGACCCAGTACTTC.

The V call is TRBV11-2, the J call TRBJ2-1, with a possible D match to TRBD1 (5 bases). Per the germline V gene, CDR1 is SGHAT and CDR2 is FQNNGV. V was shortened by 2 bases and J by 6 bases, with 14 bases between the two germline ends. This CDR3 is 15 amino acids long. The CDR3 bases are TGTGCCAGCAGCTTACAACCGCGACAGCTCAATGAGCAGTTCTTC. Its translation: CASSLQPRQLNEQFF.

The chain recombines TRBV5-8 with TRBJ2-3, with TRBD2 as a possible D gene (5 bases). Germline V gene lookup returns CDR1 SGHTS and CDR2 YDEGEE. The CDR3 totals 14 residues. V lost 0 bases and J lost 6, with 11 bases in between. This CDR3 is CASSLVASGDTQYF. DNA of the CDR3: TGTGCCAGCAGCTTGGTCGCCTCGGGGGATACGCAGTATTTT.

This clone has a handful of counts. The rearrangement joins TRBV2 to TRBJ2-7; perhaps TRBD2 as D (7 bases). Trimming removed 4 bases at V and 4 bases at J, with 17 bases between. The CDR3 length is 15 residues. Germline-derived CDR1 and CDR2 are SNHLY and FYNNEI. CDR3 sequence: CASSVGQRGGYEQYV. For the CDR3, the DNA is TGTGCCAGCAGTGTTGGACAGAGGGGGGGTTACGAGCAGTACGTC.

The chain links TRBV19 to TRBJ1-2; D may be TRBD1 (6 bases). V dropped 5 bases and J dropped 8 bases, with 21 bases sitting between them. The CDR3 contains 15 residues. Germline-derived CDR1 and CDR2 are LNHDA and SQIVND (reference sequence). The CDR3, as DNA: TGTGCCAGTAGTTCACTATTGGAGGCAGGGGAAGGCTACACCTTC. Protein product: CASSSLLEAGEGYTF.

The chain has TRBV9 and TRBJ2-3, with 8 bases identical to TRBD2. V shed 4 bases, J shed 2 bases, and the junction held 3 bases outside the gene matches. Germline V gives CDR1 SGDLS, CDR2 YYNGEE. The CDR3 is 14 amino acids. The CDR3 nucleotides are TGTGCCAGCAGCCTCGGGGGGGCCACAGATACGCAGTATTTT. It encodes CASSLGGATDTQYF.

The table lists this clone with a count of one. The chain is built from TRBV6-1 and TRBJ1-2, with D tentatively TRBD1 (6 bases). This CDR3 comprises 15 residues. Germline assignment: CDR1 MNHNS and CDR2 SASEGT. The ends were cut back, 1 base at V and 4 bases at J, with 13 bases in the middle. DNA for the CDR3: TGTGCCAGCAGTGAAGAGCCTACAGGGACCTATGGCTACACCTTC. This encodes CASSEEPTGTYGYTF.

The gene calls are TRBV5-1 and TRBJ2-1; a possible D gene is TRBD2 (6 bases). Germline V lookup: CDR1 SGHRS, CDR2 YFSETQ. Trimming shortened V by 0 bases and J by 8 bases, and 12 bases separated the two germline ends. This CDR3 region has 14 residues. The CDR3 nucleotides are TGCGCCAGCAGCTTGGTTACGGGGGACGATGAGCAGTTCTTC. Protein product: CASSLVTGDDEQFF.

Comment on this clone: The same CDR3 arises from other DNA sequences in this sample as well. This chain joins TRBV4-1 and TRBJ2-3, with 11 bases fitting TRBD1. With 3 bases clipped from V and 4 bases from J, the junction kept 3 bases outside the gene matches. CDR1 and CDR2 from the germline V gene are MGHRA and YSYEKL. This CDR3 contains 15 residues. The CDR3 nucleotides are TGCGCCAGCAGCCATGGACAGGGGGCCGCAGATACGCAGTATTTT. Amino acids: CASSHGQGAADTQYF.

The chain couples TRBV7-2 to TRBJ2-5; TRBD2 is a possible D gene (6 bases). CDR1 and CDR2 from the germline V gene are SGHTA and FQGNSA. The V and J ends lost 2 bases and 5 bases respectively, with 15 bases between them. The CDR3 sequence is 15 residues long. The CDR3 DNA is TGTGCCAGCAGCTTAATCGGGGCACGGGGGGAGACCCAGTACTTC. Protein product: CASSLIGARGETQYF.

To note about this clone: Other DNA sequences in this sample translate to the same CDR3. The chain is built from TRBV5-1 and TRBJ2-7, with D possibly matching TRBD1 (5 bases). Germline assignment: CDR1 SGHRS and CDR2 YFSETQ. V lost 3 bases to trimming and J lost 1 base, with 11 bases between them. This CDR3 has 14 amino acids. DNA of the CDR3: TGCGCCAGCAGCTCGCTAGACAGTTCCTACGAGCAGTACTTC. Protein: CASSSLDSSYEQYF.

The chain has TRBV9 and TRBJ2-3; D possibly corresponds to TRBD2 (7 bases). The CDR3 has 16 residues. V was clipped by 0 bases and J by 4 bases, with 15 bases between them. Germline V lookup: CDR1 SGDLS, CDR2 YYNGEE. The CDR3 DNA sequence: TGTGCCAGCAGCGTAGCGGGGGGCTTAATAGCAGATACGCAGTATTTT. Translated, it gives CASSVAGGLIADTQYF.

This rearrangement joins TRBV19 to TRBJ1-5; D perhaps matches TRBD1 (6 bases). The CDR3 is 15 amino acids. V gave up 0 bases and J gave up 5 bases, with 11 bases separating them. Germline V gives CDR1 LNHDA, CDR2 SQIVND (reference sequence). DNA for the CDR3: TGTGCCAGTAGTATAGAGAGAGGGGGAGATCAGCCCCAGCATTTT. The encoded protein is CASSIERGGDQPQHF.

In DNA, the CDR3 is TGTGCCAGTGCTTACAGGGACACCGGGGAGCTGTTTTTT. This encodes CASAYRDTGELFF. The V gene is TRBV19, the J gene TRBJ2-2; D is perhaps TRBD1 (6 bases). V lost 8 bases to trimming and J lost 3 bases, with 10 bases between them. CDR1 and CDR2 (germline): LNHDA, SQIVND (reference sequence). The CDR3 covers 13 residues.

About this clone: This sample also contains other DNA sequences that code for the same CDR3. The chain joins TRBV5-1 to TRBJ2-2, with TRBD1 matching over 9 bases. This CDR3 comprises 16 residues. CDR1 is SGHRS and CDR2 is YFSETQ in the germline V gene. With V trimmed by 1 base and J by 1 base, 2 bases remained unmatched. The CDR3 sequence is CASSLTGGLNTGELFF. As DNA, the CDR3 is TGCGCCAGCAGCTTGACAGGGGGCCTGAACACCGGGGAGCTGTTTTTT.

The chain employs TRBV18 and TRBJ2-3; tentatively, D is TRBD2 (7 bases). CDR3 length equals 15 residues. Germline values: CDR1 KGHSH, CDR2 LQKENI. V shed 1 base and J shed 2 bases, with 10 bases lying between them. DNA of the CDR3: TGTGCCAGCTCACCACAGGGGGGGATCACAGATACGCAGTATTTT. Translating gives CASSPQGGITDTQYF.

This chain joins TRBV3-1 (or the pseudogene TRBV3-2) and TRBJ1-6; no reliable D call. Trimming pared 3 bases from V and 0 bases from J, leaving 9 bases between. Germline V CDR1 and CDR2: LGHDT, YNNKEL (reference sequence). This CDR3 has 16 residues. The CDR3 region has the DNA TGTGCCAGCAGCCAGTCGTACAGCTCCTATAATTCACCCCTCCACTTT. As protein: CASSQSYSSYNSPLHF.

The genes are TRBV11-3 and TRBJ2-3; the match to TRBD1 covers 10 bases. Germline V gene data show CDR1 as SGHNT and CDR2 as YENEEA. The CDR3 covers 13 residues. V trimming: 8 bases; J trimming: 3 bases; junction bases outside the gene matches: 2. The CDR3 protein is CASGTGATDTQYF. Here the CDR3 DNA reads TGTGCCAGCGGGACAGGGGCGACAGATACGCAGTATTTT.

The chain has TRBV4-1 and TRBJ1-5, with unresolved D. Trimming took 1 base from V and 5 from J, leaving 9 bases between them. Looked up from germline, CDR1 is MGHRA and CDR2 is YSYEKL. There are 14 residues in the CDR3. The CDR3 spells CASSQGSLDQPQHF. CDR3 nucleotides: TGCGCCAGCAGCCAAGGGTCGTTAGATCAGCCCCAGCATTTT.

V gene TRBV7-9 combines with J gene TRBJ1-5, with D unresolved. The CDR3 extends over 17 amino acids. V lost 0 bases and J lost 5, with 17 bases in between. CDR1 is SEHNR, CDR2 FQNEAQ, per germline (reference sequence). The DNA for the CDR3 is TGTGCCAGCAGCTTAGCTAGCGGGGTTTTAGAGGATCAGCCCCAGCATTTT. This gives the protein CASSLASGVLEDQPQHF.

CDR3 DNA sequence: TGTGCCAGTAGTATAGGGGTCGACAGGGGGTCCCTTGGCGGTCAGCCCCAGCATTTT. Protein sequence: CASSIGVDRGSLGGQPQHF. The chain is built from TRBV19 and TRBJ1-5; TRBD1 matches 9 bases. The V and J ends lost 1 base and 6 bases, in that order; junction bases with no gene match: 16. The CDR3 runs 19 residues. The germline V gene has CDR1 LNHDA and CDR2 SQIVND (reference sequence).

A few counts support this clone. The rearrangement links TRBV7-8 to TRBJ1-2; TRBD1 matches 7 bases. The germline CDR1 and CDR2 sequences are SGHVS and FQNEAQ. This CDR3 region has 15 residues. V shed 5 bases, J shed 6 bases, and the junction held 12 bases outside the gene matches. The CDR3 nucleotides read TGTGCCAGCAGCGCTAGTGTCGGGACAGCGGATGGCTACACCTTC. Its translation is CASSASVGTADGYTF.

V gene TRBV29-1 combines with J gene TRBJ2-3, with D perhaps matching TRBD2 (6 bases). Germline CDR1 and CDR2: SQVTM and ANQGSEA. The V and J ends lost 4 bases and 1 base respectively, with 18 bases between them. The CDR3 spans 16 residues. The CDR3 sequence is CSVGVVGGMGTDTQYF. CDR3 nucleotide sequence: TGCAGCGTTGGTGTAGTTGGGGGGATGGGCACAGATACGCAGTATTTT.

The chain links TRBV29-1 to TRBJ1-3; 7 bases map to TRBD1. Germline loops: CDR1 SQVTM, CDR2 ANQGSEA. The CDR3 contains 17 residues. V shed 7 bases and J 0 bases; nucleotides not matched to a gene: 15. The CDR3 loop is CSAGGTAAPGSGNTIYF. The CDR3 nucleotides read TGCAGCGCAGGGGGAACAGCGGCCCCCGGCTCTGGAAACACCATATATTTT.

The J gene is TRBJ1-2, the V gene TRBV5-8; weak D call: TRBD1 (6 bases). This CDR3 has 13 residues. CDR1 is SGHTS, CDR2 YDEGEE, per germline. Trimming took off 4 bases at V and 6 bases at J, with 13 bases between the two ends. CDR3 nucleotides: TGTGCCAGCAGCCTCAGGGGAGTTGATGGCTACACCTTC. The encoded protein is CASSLRGVDGYTF.